This T cell receptor beta chain was sequenced for a study of PD-L1 blockade in urothelial cancer. Time point specified: pretreatment peripheral blood. The CDR3 has 14 amino acids. CDR1 SGHNT and CDR2 YYREEE come from the germline V gene (reference sequence). V was pared by 4 bases and J by 9 bases, with 14 bases between. Repertoires were generated with immunoSEQ multiplex PCR, while TCRdb's copy carries only in-frame clones and drops some. The table has approximately 90,000 clones, nearly 90% seen once. This sequence originates from a man aged 55 to 70 with urothelial cancer. The chain links TRBV5-4 to TRBJ1-6; D ambiguous. The input for sequencing was PBMCs, taken around atezolizumab (anti-PD-L1) treatment. CDR3 nucleotides: TGTGCCAGCAGCACGGGAATAGGGCTTTCACCCCTCCACTTT. Translation gives CASSTGIGLSPLHF. Using reference TRBV5-4 and TRBJ1-6 for the parts outside the CDR3, the full variable domain is ETGVTQSPTHLIKTRGQQVTLRCSSQSGHNTVSWYQQALGQGPQFIFQYYREEENGRGNFPPRFSGLQFPNYSSELNVNALELDDSALYLCASSTGIGLSPLHFGNGTRLTVT.